This T cell receptor (beta chain) was identified in a study of T cells after yellow fever vaccination. This clonotype was seen repeatedly, ten times or more. TCRdb recomputed calls from the 5' RACE reads with MiXCR, one row per CDR3 protein. The sample records roughly 120,000 distinct CDR3 sequences, about 7.8% being singletons. The germline CDR1 and CDR2 sequences are SGHTS and YDEGEE. The CDR3 spans 16 residues. Between the trimmed V and J ends, which lost 1 base and 6 bases, there was a span of 14 bases. Sequencing was performed on CD4+ T cells sorted from PBMCs, taken roughly 45 days after the first yellow fever vaccination. This receptor was obtained from a man between 18 and 29 years old who received the YFV17D yellow fever vaccine. The rearrangement joins TRBV5-8 to TRBJ1-6; D gene unclear. CDR3: CASSLSSGSVNSPLHF. For the CDR3, the DNA is TGTGCCAGCAGCTTGTCTTCGGGCAGCGTTAATTCACCCCTCCACTTT.